This T cell receptor beta chain was recorded in a study of cytomegalovirus exposure and HLA in healthy donors. Study information: Earlier sequencing of about 179 million T cells yielded around 120 million unique TCR beta sequences.

Nominal health characterized the donors when sampled, though unrecorded immune exposures were likely. The PCR ran on 60 Vbeta and 13 Jbeta primers. This table comes from immunoSEQ multiplex PCR, and its TCRdb copy is limited to in-frame clones, with some not included. The data contain 100,000 or so clones, 60% to 85% of them singletons. This CDR3 has 16 residues. The germline V gene encodes CDR1 MGHRA and CDR2 YSYEKL. The V gene end was trimmed by 0 bases and the J gene end by 0 bases; junction bases not matched to a gene: 4. General study findings and limits: One variant, a missense change in DCLRE1C, was linked in a later analysis to TCR beta V- and J-gene trimming.

Comment on this clone: Its antigen remains unknown.

The rearrangement joins TRBV4-1 to TRBJ2-7; the match to TRBD1 covers 8 bases. Specimen: PBMCs. The origin of this receptor is a middle-aged man in good health and CMV-seronegative. CDR3: CASSQDPTGGSYEQYF. The CDR3, as DNA: TGCGCCAGCAGCCAAGACCCTACAGGGGGCTCCTACGAGCAGTACTTC.